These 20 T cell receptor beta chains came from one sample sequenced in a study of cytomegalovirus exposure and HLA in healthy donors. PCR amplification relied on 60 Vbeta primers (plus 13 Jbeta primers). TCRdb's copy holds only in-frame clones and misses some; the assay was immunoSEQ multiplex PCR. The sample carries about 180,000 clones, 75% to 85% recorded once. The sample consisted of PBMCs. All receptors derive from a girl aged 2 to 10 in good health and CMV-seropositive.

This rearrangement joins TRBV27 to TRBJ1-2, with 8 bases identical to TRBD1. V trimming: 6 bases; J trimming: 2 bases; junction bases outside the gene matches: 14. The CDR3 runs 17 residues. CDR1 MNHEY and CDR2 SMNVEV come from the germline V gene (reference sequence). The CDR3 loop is CASSSRDQGAGNYGYTF. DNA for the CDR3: TGTGCCAGCAGCTCCCGAGATCAGGGGGCGGGGAACTATGGCTACACCTTC.

CDR3 DNA: TGTGCCTGGAGTGTAAGCGGTACAGAGACCCAGTACTTC. It codes for CAWSVSGTETQYF. The rearrangement links TRBV30 to TRBJ2-5, with a possible D match to TRBD2 (5 bases). Per the germline V gene, CDR1 is GTSNPN and CDR2 is SVGIG (reference sequence). Trimming cost V 0 bases and J 4 bases, with 9 bases left between them. There are 13 residues in the CDR3.

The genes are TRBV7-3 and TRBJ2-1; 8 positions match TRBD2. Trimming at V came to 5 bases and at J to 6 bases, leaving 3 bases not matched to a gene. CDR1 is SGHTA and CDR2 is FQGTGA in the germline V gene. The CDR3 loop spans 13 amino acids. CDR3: CASSPSGRNEQFF. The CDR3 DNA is TGTGCCAGCAGCCCTAGCGGGCGCAATGAGCAGTTCTTC.

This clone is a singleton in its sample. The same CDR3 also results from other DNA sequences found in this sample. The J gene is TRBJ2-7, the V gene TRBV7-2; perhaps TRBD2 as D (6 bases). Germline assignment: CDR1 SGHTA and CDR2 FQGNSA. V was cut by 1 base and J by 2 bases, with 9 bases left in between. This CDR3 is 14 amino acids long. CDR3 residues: CASSLVGRTYEQYF. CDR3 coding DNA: TGTGCCAGCAGCTTAGTGGGGAGGACCTACGAGCAGTACTTC.

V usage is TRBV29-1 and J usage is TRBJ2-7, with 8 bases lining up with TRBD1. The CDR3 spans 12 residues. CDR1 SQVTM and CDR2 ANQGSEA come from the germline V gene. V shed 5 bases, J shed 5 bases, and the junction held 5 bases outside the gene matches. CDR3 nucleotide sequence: TGCAGCGTTAAACAGGGGGGCCACGAGCAGTACTTC. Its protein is CSVKQGGHEQYF.

Here the CDR3 reads CASSPGTSGGSTDTQYF. CDR3 sequence (DNA): TGTGCCAGCAGTCCCGGGACTAGCGGGGGAAGCACAGATACGCAGTATTTT. The chain combines TRBV9 with TRBJ2-3; 14 bases fit TRBD2. The V gene end was trimmed by 5 bases and the J gene end by 0 bases; junction bases not matched to a gene: 5. There are 17 residues in the CDR3. Germline loops: CDR1 SGDLS, CDR2 YYNGEE.

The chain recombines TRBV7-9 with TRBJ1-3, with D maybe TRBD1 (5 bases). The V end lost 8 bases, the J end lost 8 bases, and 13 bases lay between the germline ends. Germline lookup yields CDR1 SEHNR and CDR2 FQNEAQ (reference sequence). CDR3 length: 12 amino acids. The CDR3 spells CASEGLVDTIYF. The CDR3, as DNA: TGTGCCAGCGAGGGACTTGTGGACACCATATATTTT. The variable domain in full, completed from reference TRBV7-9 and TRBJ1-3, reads DTGVSQNPRHKITKRGQNVTFRCDPISEHNRLYWYRQTLGQGPEFLTYFQNEAQLEKSRLLSDRFSAERPKGSFSTLEIQRTEQGDSAMYLCASEGLVDTIYFGEGSWLTVV.

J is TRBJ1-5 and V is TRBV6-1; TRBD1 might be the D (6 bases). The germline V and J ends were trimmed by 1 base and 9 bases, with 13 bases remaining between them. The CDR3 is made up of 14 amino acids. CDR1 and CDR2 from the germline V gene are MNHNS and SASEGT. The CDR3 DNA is TGTGCCAGCAGTGAAGTGAGGCAGACAGGGCCCCAGCATTTT. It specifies CASSEVRQTGPQHF.

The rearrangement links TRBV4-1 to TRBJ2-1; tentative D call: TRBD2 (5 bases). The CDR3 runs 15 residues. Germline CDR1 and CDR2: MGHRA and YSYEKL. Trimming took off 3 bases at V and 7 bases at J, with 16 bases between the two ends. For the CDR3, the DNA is TGCGCCAGCAGCCACGGTAGCGTCCGTCGTAATGAGCAGTTCTTC. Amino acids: CASSHGSVRRNEQFF.

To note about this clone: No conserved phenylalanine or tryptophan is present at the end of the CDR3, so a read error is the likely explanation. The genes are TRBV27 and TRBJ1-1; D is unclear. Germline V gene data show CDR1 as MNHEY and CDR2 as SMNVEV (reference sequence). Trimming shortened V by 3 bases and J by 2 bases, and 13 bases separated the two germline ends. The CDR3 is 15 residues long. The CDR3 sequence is CASSLTPNINTEAFV. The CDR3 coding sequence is TGTGCCAGCAGTTTGACACCTAACATCAACACTGAAGCTTTCGTT.

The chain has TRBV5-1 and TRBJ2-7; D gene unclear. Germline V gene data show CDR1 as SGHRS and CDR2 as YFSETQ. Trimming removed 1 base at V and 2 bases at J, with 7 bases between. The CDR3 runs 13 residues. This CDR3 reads CASSLSHPYEQYF. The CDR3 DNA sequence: TGCGCCAGCAGCTTGAGCCACCCCTACGAGCAGTACTTC.

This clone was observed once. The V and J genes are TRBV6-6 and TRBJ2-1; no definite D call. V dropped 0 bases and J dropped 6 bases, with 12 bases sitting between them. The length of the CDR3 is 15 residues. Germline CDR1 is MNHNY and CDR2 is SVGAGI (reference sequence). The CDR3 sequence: CASSYSDRAPNEQFF. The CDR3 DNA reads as TGTGCCAGCAGTTACTCGGATCGAGCGCCCAATGAGCAGTTCTTC.

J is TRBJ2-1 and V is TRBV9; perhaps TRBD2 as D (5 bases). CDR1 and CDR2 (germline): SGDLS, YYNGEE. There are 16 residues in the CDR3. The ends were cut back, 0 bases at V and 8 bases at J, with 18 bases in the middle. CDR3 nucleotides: TGTGCCAGCAGCGTAGATTTACTAGAAATGGGAGATGAGCAGTTCTTC. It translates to CASSVDLLEMGDEQFF. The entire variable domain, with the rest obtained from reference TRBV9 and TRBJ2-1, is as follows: DSGVTQTPKHLITATGQRVTLRCSPRSGDLSVYWYQQSLDQGLQFLIQYYNGEERAKGNILERFSAQQFPDLHSELNLSSLELGDSALYFCASSVDLLEMGDEQFFGPGTRLTVL.

The CDR3 loop is CASSLNRGDSVSNEQFF. The CDR3 DNA reads as TGCGCCAGCAGCTTGAACAGGGGGGACTCGGTCAGCAATGAGCAGTTCTTC. The chain couples TRBV5-1 to TRBJ2-1, with 8 bases matching TRBD1. The CDR3 extends over 17 amino acids. Looked up from germline, CDR1 is SGHRS and CDR2 is YFSETQ. J gave up 6 bases and V 1 base, and 12 bases lay outside the gene matches.

Written as DNA, the CDR3 is TGTGCCAGCTCACTGGCCGACTCTGGAAACACCATATATTTT. Protein sequence: CASSLADSGNTIYF. The chain is built from TRBV18 and TRBJ1-3; no definite D call. CDR3 length equals 14 residues. With 4 bases removed from V and 0 bases from J, the gap between germline ends came to 7 bases. Looked up from germline, CDR1 is KGHSH and CDR2 is LQKENI.

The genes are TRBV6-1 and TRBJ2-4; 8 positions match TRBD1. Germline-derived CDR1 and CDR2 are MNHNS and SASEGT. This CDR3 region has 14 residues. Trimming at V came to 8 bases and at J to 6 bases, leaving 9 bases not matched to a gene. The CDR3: CASRTGPNGNIQYF. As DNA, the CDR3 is TGTGCCAGCCGGACAGGGCCAAACGGAAACATTCAGTACTTC.

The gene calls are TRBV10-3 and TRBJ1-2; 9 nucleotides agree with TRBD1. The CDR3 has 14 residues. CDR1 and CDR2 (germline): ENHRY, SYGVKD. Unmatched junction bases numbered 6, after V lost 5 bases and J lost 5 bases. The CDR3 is CAISRTGAEYGYTF. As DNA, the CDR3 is TGTGCCATCAGTCGGACAGGGGCTGAGTATGGCTACACCTTC.

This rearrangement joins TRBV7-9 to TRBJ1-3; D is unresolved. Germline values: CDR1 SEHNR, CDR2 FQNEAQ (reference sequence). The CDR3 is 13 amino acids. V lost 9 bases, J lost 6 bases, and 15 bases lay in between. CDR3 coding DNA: TGTGCCAGTTCACGGGGATCCGAAAACACCATATATTTT. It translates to CASSRGSENTIYF. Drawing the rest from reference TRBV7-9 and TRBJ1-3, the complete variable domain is DTGVSQNPRHKITKRGQNVTFRCDPISEHNRLYWYRQTLGQGPEFLTYFQNEAQLEKSRLLSDRFSAERPKGSFSTLEIQRTEQGDSAMYLCASSRGSENTIYFGEGSWLTVV.

The CDR3 loop is CASSRTSGSPADTQYF. CDR3 bases: TGTGCCAGCAGCCGGACTAGCGGGAGCCCGGCAGATACGCAGTATTTT. The chain employs TRBV11-2 and TRBJ2-3; 13 bases agree with TRBD2. Germline V lookup: CDR1 SGHAT, CDR2 FQNNGV. This CDR3 is 16 amino acids long. Trimming at V came to 5 bases and at J to 4 bases, leaving 6 bases not matched to a gene.

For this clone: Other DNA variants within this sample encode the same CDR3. CDR3 residues: CAWSVRLADNEQFF. The CDR3 coding sequence is TGTGCCTGGAGTGTCCGACTAGCGGACAATGAGCAGTTCTTC. This sequence joins TRBV30 and TRBJ2-1; TRBD2 matches 9 bases. Trimming removed 0 bases from V and 5 bases from J; junction bases left unmatched: 2. The CDR3 has 14 amino acids. Germline CDR1 is GTSNPN and CDR2 is SVGIG (reference sequence).